The entry below gives a single T cell receptor (beta chain) sequence along with its context. Its antigen is as yet unknown. TCRdb's table, derived via immunoSEQ multiplex PCR, lists solely in-frame clones and lacks some. The sample comprises roughly 100,000 clones, around 80% of which are singletons, and approximately 5% rests with the top ten. This sample was taken from a study of T cell responses to AZD1222 COVID-19 vaccine. Germline V lookup: CDR1 LGHNA, CDR2 YNFKEQ. There are 19 residues in the CDR3. J lost 0 bases, V lost 3 bases, and 14 bases had no gene match. Study findings and constraints: Most donors were white British and more were female, and clonal diversity was possibly underestimated. Recipients of AZD1222 seropositive at baseline numbered only six or seven.

The V gene is TRBV4-2, the J gene TRBJ1-3, with TRBD1 identical over 7 bases. The source was peripheral blood, collected on day 0 of AZD1222 vaccination. This TCR derives from an adult in good health. The CDR3 DNA sequence: TGTGCCAGCAGCCAGGCAGACAGGGTAGCCCGCTTCTCTGGAAACACCATATATTTT. Amino acid sequence: CASSQADRVARFSGNTIYF.